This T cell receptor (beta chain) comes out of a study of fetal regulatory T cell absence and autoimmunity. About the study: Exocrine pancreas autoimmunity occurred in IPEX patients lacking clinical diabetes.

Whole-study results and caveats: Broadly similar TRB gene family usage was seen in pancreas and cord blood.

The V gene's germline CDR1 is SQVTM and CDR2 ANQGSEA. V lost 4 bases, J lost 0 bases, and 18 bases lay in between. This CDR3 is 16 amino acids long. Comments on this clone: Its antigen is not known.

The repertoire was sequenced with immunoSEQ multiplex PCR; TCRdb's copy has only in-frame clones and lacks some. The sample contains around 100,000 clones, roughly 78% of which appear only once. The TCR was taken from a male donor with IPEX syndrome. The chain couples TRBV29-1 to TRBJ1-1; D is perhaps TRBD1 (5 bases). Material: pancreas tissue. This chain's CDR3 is CSVVGVGWTMNTEAFF. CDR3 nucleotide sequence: TGCAGCGTTGTAGGGGTGGGCTGGACTATGAACACTGAAGCTTTCTTT.